A single sample is the source of the 14 T cell receptor beta chains below, sequenced in a study of T-cell reconstitution after alpha-beta-depleted transplantation in children. Unique molecular identifiers were incorporated during preparation of the TCRbeta library. TCRdb analysed the PCR reads with MiXCR anew, one entry per CDR3 protein. Of about 580,000 distinct CDR3 sequences in the sample, 23% are singletons; the top ten hold around an eighth. The sample consisted of PBMCs, mostly from graft donor cells, taken 360 days after TCRalphabeta/CD19-depleted stem cell transplant. The source of these receptors is a boy younger than two who had a stem cell transplant for acute myeloid leukemia, so the T cells may come from the graft donor.

This clonotype was seen repeatedly, ten times or more. The V and J genes are TRBV5-1 and TRBJ2-7; D remains unclear. Per germline, CDR1 SGHRS and CDR2 YFSETQ. The CDR3 has 12 amino acids. The V gene lost 1 base and the J gene lost 6 bases, with 8 bases spanning the gap. The CDR3 region is CASSLLAGEQYV. The CDR3, as DNA: TGCGCCAGCAGCTTGTTAGCAGGCGAGCAGTACGTC.

The CDR3 sequence is CATSGDANNEQFF. The CDR3 region has the DNA TGTGCCACCAGTGGGGACGCAAACAATGAGCAGTTCTTC. The chain joins TRBV24-1 to TRBJ2-1; possibly TRBD1 or TRBD2 for D (5 bases each). V shed 5 bases and J shed 5 bases, with 9 bases lying between them. The V gene's germline CDR1 is KGHDR and CDR2 SFDVKD. The CDR3 extends over 13 amino acids.

The chain joins TRBV27 to TRBJ2-7, with D perhaps TRBD1 (6 bases). CDR3 length: 15 residues. Trimming pared 7 bases from V and 11 bases from J, leaving 27 bases between. Germline V CDR1 and CDR2: MNHEY, SMNVEV (reference sequence). The chain's CDR3 is CASTSAGGIGGKEYF. The CDR3 DNA reads TGTGCCAGCACTTCCGCAGGCGGTATAGGGGGTAAGGAGTACTTC.

This clonotype was found a few times. CDR3 residues: CSARDWAGGSNEQFF. The CDR3 coding sequence is TGCAGTGCTAGAGATTGGGCGGGGGGGAGCAATGAGCAGTTCTTC. The genes are TRBV20-1 and TRBJ2-1; 9 bases are a match to TRBD2. Trimming removed 0 bases from V and 6 bases from J; junction bases left unmatched: 6. Germline CDR1 is DFQATT and CDR2 is SNEGSKA (reference sequence). The CDR3 runs to 15 residues.

This clonotype has at least ten counts. V gene TRBV20-1 combines with J gene TRBJ2-2; D is uncertain. The V gene's germline CDR1 is DFQATT and CDR2 SNEGSKA (reference sequence). With 2 bases removed from V and 3 bases from J, the gap between germline ends came to 7 bases. CDR3 size: 13 residues. Written as DNA, the CDR3 is TGCAGTGCTAGAAGAATGGACACCGGGGAGCTGTTTTTT. Its translation is CSARRMDTGELFF.

The sample holds a few counts of this clonotype. The chain carries TRBV20-1 and TRBJ2-7; D is ambiguous. The germline gives CDR1 DFQATT, CDR2 SNEGSKA (reference sequence). The CDR3 sequence is 14 residues long. The V and J ends lost 3 bases and 0 bases respectively, with 12 bases between them. The CDR3 loop reads CSASLPELSYEQYF. Written as DNA, the CDR3 is TGCAGTGCTAGTCTGCCAGAGCTCTCCTACGAGCAGTACTTC.

This clonotype appeared a few times. The rearrangement joins TRBV9 to TRBJ1-2, with D unclear. V was cut by 3 bases and J by 4 bases, with 13 bases left in between. Germline assignment: CDR1 SGDLS and CDR2 YYNGEE. The CDR3 has 14 amino acids. DNA of the CDR3: TGTGCCAGCAGCGCAGTCCCGGGCTCCTATGGCTACACCTTC. This encodes CASSAVPGSYGYTF.

The rearrangement joins TRBV7-6 to TRBJ1-4; D perhaps matches TRBD1 (6 bases). This CDR3 contains 15 residues. Per the germline V gene, CDR1 is SGHVS and CDR2 is FNYEAQ. With 5 bases removed from V and 5 bases from J, the gap between germline ends came to 15 bases. CDR3 in DNA: TGTGCCAGCAGCCCCTTTTCGCAGGGGAATGAAAAACTGTTTTTT. Its protein is CASSPFSQGNEKLFF.

CDR3 DNA sequence: TGTGCCAGTAGTACAGGGAAATACGAGCAGTACTTC. Its translation is CASSTGKYEQYF. The chain uses TRBV19 and TRBJ2-7; TRBD1 is a possible D gene (5 bases). V lost 4 bases and J lost 4, with 8 bases in between. Germline V gene data show CDR1 as LNHDA and CDR2 as SQIVND (reference sequence). The CDR3 covers 12 residues.

This clonotype was recorded many times. CDR3 DNA sequence: TGCAGTGCTAGCGGAGCTAGCACAGATACGCAGTATTTT. Amino acids: CSASGASTDTQYF. This chain uses TRBV20-1 with TRBJ2-3, with no clear D. CDR1 and CDR2 from the germline V gene are DFQATT and SNEGSKA (reference sequence). V was cut by 3 bases and J by 0 bases, with 7 bases left in between. The CDR3 has 13 amino acids.

The chain is built from TRBV5-1 and TRBJ2-6; D gene unclear. With 2 bases removed from V and 0 bases from J, the gap between germline ends came to 12 bases. Germline values: CDR1 SGHRS, CDR2 YFSETQ. The CDR3 has 17 amino acids. In nucleotides, the CDR3 is TGCGCCAGCAGCTTCGAGGAAGTCCGCTCTGGGGCCAACGTCCTGACTTTC. It encodes CASSFEEVRSGANVLTF.

This clonotype came up many times. The rearrangement uses TRBV28 and TRBJ2-5; TRBD2 is a possible D gene (5 bases). The CDR3 is 14 amino acids. With 2 bases removed from V and 4 bases from J, the gap between germline ends came to 11 bases. CDR1 and CDR2 (germline): MDHEN, SYDVKM. This CDR3 is CASSLGFEGETQYF. As DNA, the CDR3 is TGTGCCAGCAGTTTAGGTTTTGAGGGAGAGACCCAGTACTTC.

This clonotype was observed a few times. V and J are TRBV12-3 or TRBV12-4 and TRBJ1-1; no clear D. The CDR3 consists of 12 residues. The V and J ends lost 11 bases and 3 bases respectively, with 13 bases between them. The DNA for the CDR3 is TGTGCCGCGGCAGCCGGGGACACTGAAGCTTTCTTT. This sequence encodes CAAAAGDTEAFF.

This clonotype was observed a handful of times. This sequence joins TRBV20-1 and TRBJ1-1, with no clear D. The CDR3 length is 12 residues. Germline V gene sequence: CDR1 DFQATT, CDR2 SNEGSKA (reference sequence). V was trimmed by 2 bases and J by 6 bases, leaving 10 bases between them. As DNA, the CDR3 is TGCAGTGCTAGACATACTGGCGCTGAAGCTTTCTTT. Amino acids: CSARHTGAEAFF.